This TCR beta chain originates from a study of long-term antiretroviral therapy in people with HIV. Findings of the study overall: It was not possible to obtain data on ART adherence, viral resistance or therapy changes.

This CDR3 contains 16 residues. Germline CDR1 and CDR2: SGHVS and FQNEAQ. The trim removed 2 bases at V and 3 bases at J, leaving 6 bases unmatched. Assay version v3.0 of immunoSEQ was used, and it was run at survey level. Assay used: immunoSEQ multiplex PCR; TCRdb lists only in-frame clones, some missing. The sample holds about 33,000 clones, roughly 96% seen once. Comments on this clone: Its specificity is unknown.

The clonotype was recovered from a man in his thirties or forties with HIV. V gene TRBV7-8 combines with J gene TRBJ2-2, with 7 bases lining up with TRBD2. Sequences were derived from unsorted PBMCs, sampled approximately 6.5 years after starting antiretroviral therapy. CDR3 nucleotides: TGTGCCAGCAGCTTAAGTAGTCGGGGGGACACCGGGGAGCTGTTTTTT. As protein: CASSLSSRGDTGELFF.